The 7 T cell receptor beta chains below were found in one sample sequenced in a study of preoperative IRX-2 immunotherapy in early breast cancer. Measured with immunoSEQ multiplex PCR; TCRdb has only the in-frame clones, and not every one. The table lists 5,000 to 6,500 clones, 70% to 75% of them singletons. Treatment here: preoperative locoregional IRX-2 cytokine immunotherapy. The sequences come from tumor tissue, collected before IRX-2 immunotherapy. The receptors stem from a human donor with breast cancer.

The gene calls are TRBV7-2 and TRBJ1-5; D is uncertain. CDR1 and CDR2 (germline): SGHTA, FQGNSA. This CDR3 region has 13 residues. Trimming left V 1 base short and J 9 bases short, with 10 bases between. In DNA form, the CDR3 reads TGTGCCAGCAGCTTAGGCGGAGCAGGGCCCCAGCATTTT. Protein product: CASSLGGAGPQHF.

This chain links TRBV18 with TRBJ1-1, with D possibly TRBD1 on 5 matching bases. The CDR3 runs 14 residues. Germline V gene data show CDR1 as KGHSH and CDR2 as LQKENI. V lost 2 bases and J 4 bases, leaving 11 bases between the germline ends. CDR3 loop: CASSPGFGGTEAFF. CDR3 DNA sequence: TGTGCCAGCTCACCAGGGTTTGGGGGCACTGAAGCTTTCTTT.

The chain combines TRBV15 with TRBJ2-3, with unresolved D. CDR1 and CDR2 (germline): LNHNV, YYDKDF (reference sequence). V lost 4 bases and J 0 bases, leaving 8 bases between the germline ends. The CDR3 sequence is 14 residues long. The CDR3 nucleotides are TGTGCCACCAGCAATCGCCTCAGCACAGATACGCAGTATTTT. It yields the protein CATSNRLSTDTQYF.

The chain combines TRBV6-8 with TRBJ2-2; 9 nucleotides align to TRBD1. With 5 bases clipped from V and 7 bases from J, the junction kept 8 bases outside the gene matches. CDR1 and CDR2 from the germline V gene are MNHGY and SAAAGT. The CDR3 contains 15 residues. The CDR3 DNA reads as TGTGCCAGCAGTATAGTCGGGGGACAGGGCGGGGAGCTGTTTTTT. Translation gives CASSIVGGQGGELFF.

This clone is classed as medium-sized. The chain joins TRBV29-1 to TRBJ1-4, with TRBD1 identical over 8 bases. Germline values: CDR1 SQVTM, CDR2 ANQGSEA. This CDR3 spans 13 amino acids. The ends lost 5 bases at V and 7 bases at J; junction bases unmatched: 6. CDR3 nucleotide sequence: TGCAGCGTTAAAGGACAGGGTTTTGAAAAACTGTTTTTT. Amino acids: CSVKGQGFEKLFF.

This chain uses TRBV19 with TRBJ2-5, with D possibly called TRBD1 or TRBD2 (5 bases each). V was trimmed by 4 bases and J by 13 bases, leaving 19 bases between them. The CDR3 length is 13 residues. In germline, CDR1 is LNHDA, CDR2 SQIVND (reference sequence). The DNA of the CDR3 is TGTGCCAGTAGTAATGCGGTGGGGGAAGGTTTGTACTTC. This codes for CASSNAVGEGLYF.

The genes are TRBV19 and TRBJ1-4; D unclear. V shed 4 bases and J shed 6 bases, with 12 bases lying between them. The CDR3 covers 14 residues. Germline V gene lookup returns CDR1 LNHDA and CDR2 SQIVND (reference sequence). CDR3 protein: CASSTPGKYEKLFF. CDR3 nucleotide sequence: TGTGCCAGTAGTACCCCCGGGAAGTATGAAAAACTGTTTTTT.